The rows below give T cell receptor beta chains drawn from one sample of a study of blood T cell repertoires in COVID-19. Assay used: immunoSEQ multiplex PCR; TCRdb lists only in-frame clones, some missing. This repertoire shows 150,000 to 200,000 clones, around 76% found once; its top ten account for roughly 8.7%. The material sequenced was peripheral blood. These receptors came from a woman aged 50 to 60 with active or convalescent COVID-19. The CDR3 runs from the conserved cysteine through the conserved F or W. A D gene is named only where the DNA matches it firmly. The size entry is marked missing in some rows and otherwise reads once, few, many or a size class.

v_gene: TRBV7-2; d_gene: -; abundance: -; j_gene: TRBJ1-3; len: 15; CDR3nt: TGTGCCAGCAGCTTAACAAGACAGTCTGGAAACACCATATATTTT; CDR3aa: CASSLTRQSGNTIYF
v_gene: TRBV19; d_gene: TRBD2; abundance: -; j_gene: TRBJ2-5; len: 11; CDR3nt: TGTGCCAGTAGGGGGGGGGAGACCCAGTACTTC; CDR3aa: CASRGGETQYF
v_gene: TRBV29-1; d_gene: TRBD1; abundance: -; j_gene: TRBJ1-2; len: 12; CDR3nt: TGCAGCGTTGTACAGGGGGCCAATGGCTACACCTTC; CDR3aa: CSVVQGANGYTF
v_gene: TRBV6-4; d_gene: TRBD2; abundance: -; j_gene: TRBJ2-2; len: 14; CDR3nt: TGTGCCAGCAGTAGCGGGAGCACCACCGGGGAGCTGTTTTTT; CDR3aa: CASSSGSTTGELFF
v_gene: TRBV21-1; d_gene: -; abundance: -; j_gene: TRBJ2-1; len: 11; CDR3nt: TGTGCCAACCGCGACCGGAGTGAGCAGTTCTTC; CDR3aa: CANRDRSEQFF
v_gene: TRBV3-1/TRBV3-2; d_gene: -; abundance: -; j_gene: TRBJ2-2; len: 19; CDR3nt: TGTGCCAGCAGCCAAACCCGCTCGGAGTGGGTTTTTGGCACCGGGGAGCTGTTTTTT; CDR3aa: CASSQTRSEWVFGTGELFF
v_gene: TRBV28; d_gene: -; abundance: few; j_gene: TRBJ1-4; len: 16; CDR3nt: TGTGCCAGCAGTTCAAACAGGATCTCAACTAATGAAAAACTGTTTTTT; CDR3aa: CASSSNRISTNEKLFF
v_gene: TRBV16; d_gene: -; abundance: few; j_gene: TRBJ2-5; len: 14; CDR3nt: TGTGCCAGCAGCCGCGATAGTGTACAAGAGACCCAGTACTTC; CDR3aa: CASSRDSVQETQYF
v_gene: TRBV12-3/TRBV12-4; d_gene: TRBD1; abundance: -; j_gene: TRBJ1-2; len: 13; CDR3nt: TGTGCCAGCAGTTTAGCCACAGGGGGTGGCTACACCTTC; CDR3aa: CASSLATGGGYTF
v_gene: TRBV6-5; d_gene: TRBD2; abundance: -; j_gene: TRBJ2-1; len: 13; CDR3nt: TGTGCCAGCGGGACTATTCTTTACAATGAGCAGTTCTTC; CDR3aa: CASGTILYNEQFF
v_gene: TRBV5-1; d_gene: -; abundance: -; j_gene: TRBJ2-3; len: 16; CDR3nt: TGCGCCAGCAGCTTGGCCTTGCGGTTGAACACAGATACGCAGTATTTT; CDR3aa: CASSLALRLNTDTQYF
v_gene: TRBV25-1; d_gene: -; abundance: -; j_gene: TRBJ1-2; len: 13; CDR3nt: TGTGCCAGCAGTGGCGGGGAGATCTATGGCTACACCTTC; CDR3aa: CASSGGEIYGYTF
v_gene: TRBV14; d_gene: -; abundance: -; j_gene: TRBJ1-6; len: 19; CDR3nt: TGTGCCAGCAGCCAAGAACGGTCAGGGATGAGCTCCTATAATTCACCCCTCCACTTT; CDR3aa: CASSQERSGMSSYNSPLHF
v_gene: TRBV7-9; d_gene: TRBD2; abundance: -; j_gene: TRBJ2-3; len: 14; CDR3nt: TGTGCCAGCAGCTTAAGCGGGAGTGCAGATACGCAGTATTTT; CDR3aa: CASSLSGSADTQYF
v_gene: TRBV19; d_gene: TRBD2; abundance: few; j_gene: TRBJ2-5; len: 15; CDR3nt: TGTGCCAGTAGGGAGACTAGCGCATCCCAAGAGACCCAGTACTTC; CDR3aa: CASRETSASQETQYF
v_gene: TRBV3-1/TRBV3-2; d_gene: TRBD1; abundance: -; j_gene: TRBJ1-2; len: 13; CDR3nt: TGTGCCAGCAGCCTGACAGGGTACCATGGCTACACCTTC; CDR3aa: CASSLTGYHGYTF
v_gene: TRBV4-3; d_gene: -; abundance: -; j_gene: TRBJ1-1; len: 12; CDR3nt: TGCGCCAGCAGCCAGCGGGGGGCTGAAGCTTTCTTT; CDR3aa: CASSQRGAEAFF
v_gene: TRBV3-1/TRBV3-2; d_gene: -; abundance: -; j_gene: TRBJ2-2; len: 13; CDR3nt: TGTGCCAGCAGCCCGACTAGGGGAGGGGAGCTGTTTTTT; CDR3aa: CASSPTRGGELFF
v_gene: TRBV18; d_gene: TRBD1; abundance: -; j_gene: TRBJ1-6; len: 14; CDR3nt: TGTGCCAGCTCACGGGACAGAAATAATTCACCCCTCCACTTT; CDR3aa: CASSRDRNNSPLHF
v_gene: TRBV27; d_gene: TRBD1; abundance: -; j_gene: TRBJ1-5; len: 17; CDR3nt: TGTGCCAGCAGTTTACATTTCGCAGGGGGCTTTAATCAGCCCCAGCATTTT; CDR3aa: CASSLHFAGGFNQPQHF
v_gene: TRBV7-2; d_gene: TRBD2; abundance: -; j_gene: TRBJ2-2; len: 15; CDR3nt: TGTGCCAGCAGCTTAGAACTAGCGGGGACCGGGGAGCTGTTTTTT; CDR3aa: CASSLELAGTGELFF
v_gene: TRBV19; d_gene: -; abundance: few; j_gene: TRBJ1-1; len: 13; CDR3nt: TGTGCCAGTACTCGGGGTTTAATGGCTGAAGCTTTCTTT; CDR3aa: CASTRGLMAEAFF
v_gene: TRBV10-1; d_gene: TRBD2; abundance: -; j_gene: TRBJ2-1; len: 15; CDR3nt: TGCGCCAGCAGTGAGAAGGCTAGCGGGACTAATGAGCAGTTCTTC; CDR3aa: CASSEKASGTNEQFF
v_gene: TRBV12-2; d_gene: -; abundance: -; j_gene: TRBJ1-5; len: 15; CDR3nt: TGTGCAAGTCGTAAGAAAGTTAGTTTTAATCAGCCCCAGCATTTT; CDR3aa: CASRKKVSFNQPQHF
v_gene: TRBV4-3; d_gene: TRBD1; abundance: once; j_gene: TRBJ2-7; len: 15; CDR3nt: TGCGCCAGCAGCCAGGGGGACAGTTACTCCTACGAGCAGTACTTC; CDR3aa: CASSQGDSYSYEQYF
v_gene: TRBV19; d_gene: TRBD1; abundance: -; j_gene: TRBJ2-7; len: 15; CDR3nt: TGTGCCAGTAAACCCGGGACAGGGAACCCCTACGAGCAGTACTTC; CDR3aa: CASKPGTGNPYEQYF
v_gene: TRBV29-1; d_gene: -; abundance: -; j_gene: TRBJ1-1; len: 10; CDR3nt: TGCAGCGTTGAATATGGGGGGGCTTTCTTT; CDR3aa: CSVEYGGAFF